This entry lists 20 T cell receptor beta chains sequenced from one sample in a study of shared clonotypes between healthy human individuals. CD45RO-negative, CCR7-selected cells formed the naive CD8 fraction, which excluded terminally differentiated effector memory CD45RA+ cells. The protocol was immunoSEQ multiplex PCR, while the TCRdb copy is restricted to in-frame clones and leaves out a portion. The sample includes about 2.2 million clones, about 93% of them seen just once. The sequenced sample consisted of naive CD8+ T cells from PBMCs. All receptors derive from a man aged 18 to 29 in good health. Some clones in this sample may be carry-over from other donors' samples.

The rearrangement uses TRBV19 and TRBJ1-2; D possibly corresponds to TRBD1 (6 bases). Germline V CDR1 and CDR2: LNHDA, SQIVND (reference sequence). This CDR3 has 15 amino acids. Trimming removed 7 bases from V and 2 bases from J, with 17 bases in between. The CDR3 DNA is TGTGCCAGTATCCCCACAGGGCAGGGGAACTATGGCTACACCTTC. As protein: CASIPTGQGNYGYTF. Based on the CDR3 plus reference TRBV19 and TRBJ1-2, the full variable domain is DGGITQSPKYLFRKEGQNVTLSCEQNLNHDAMYWYRQDPGQGLRLIYYSQIVNDFQKGDIAEGYSVSREKKESFPLTVTSAQKNPTAFYLCASIPTGQGNYGYTFGSGTRLTVV.

The rearrangement joins TRBV6-5 to TRBJ1-2; possibly TRBD1 for D (6 bases). The CDR3 has 15 amino acids. V was pared by 2 bases and J by 6 bases, with 16 bases between. The germline CDR1 and CDR2 sequences are MNHEY and SVGAGI. The CDR3 here is CASSYRAEGGDGYTF. As DNA, the CDR3 is TGTGCCAGCAGTTACCGGGCGGAAGGGGGGGATGGCTACACCTTC.

The count of this clone is one. The chain uses TRBV4-3 and TRBJ2-7, with D perhaps TRBD1 (6 bases). Trimming removed 2 bases at V and 0 bases at J, with 11 bases between. The CDR3 length is 15 residues. CDR1 and CDR2 from the germline V gene are LGHNA and YSLEER. DNA of the CDR3: TGCGCCAGCAGCCAACACTCGACAGGCTCCTACGAGCAGTACTTC. This codes for CASSQHSTGSYEQYF.

The chain couples TRBV7-9 to TRBJ2-7; the D gene could be TRBD1 or TRBD2 (5 bases each). Trimming took 1 base from V and 5 from J, leaving 18 bases between them. CDR3 size: 16 residues. CDR1 is SEHNR, CDR2 FQNEAQ, per germline (reference sequence). The CDR3 nucleotides are TGTGCCAGCAGCTTAGGAGGGCCCGTAAGGGGAAACGAGCAGTACTTC. Residues: CASSLGGPVRGNEQYF.

This CDR3 is CASSLRARVHEQYF. The CDR3, as DNA: TGTGCCAGCAGCCTGAGGGCCCGGGTCCACGAGCAGTACTTC. V is TRBV7-8 and J is TRBJ2-7, with D perhaps matching TRBD2 (5 bases). Trimming removed 5 bases from V and 5 bases from J, with 16 bases in between. Germline V gene lookup returns CDR1 SGHVS and CDR2 FQNEAQ. The CDR3 contains 14 residues.

The chain links TRBV9 to TRBJ1-2; D gene ambiguous. Germline assignment: CDR1 SGDLS and CDR2 YYNGEE. Trimming shortened V by 0 bases and J by 0 bases, and 12 bases separated the two germline ends. The CDR3 loop spans 16 amino acids. The DNA of the CDR3 is TGTGCCAGCAGCGTAGATCGGACCCAAGCTAACTATGGCTACACCTTC. Protein product: CASSVDRTQANYGYTF.

The J gene is TRBJ1-2, the V gene TRBV5-4; TRBD1 matches at 8 bases. There are 13 residues in the CDR3. V shed 2 bases, J shed 8 bases, and the junction held 5 bases outside the gene matches. CDR1 and CDR2 (germline): SGHNT, YYREEE (reference sequence). CDR3 amino acids: CASSFGQGQGYTF. CDR3 sequence (DNA): TGTGCCAGCAGCTTCGGACAGGGACAGGGCTACACCTTC. The full variable domain, rest sourced from reference TRBV5-4 and TRBJ1-2, is ETGVTQSPTHLIKTRGQQVTLRCSSQSGHNTVSWYQQALGQGPQFIFQYYREEENGRGNFPPRFSGLQFPNYSSELNVNALELDDSALYLCASSFGQGQGYTFGSGTRLTVV.

The gene calls are TRBV19 and TRBJ1-2, with 8 bases identical to TRBD1. The CDR3 contains 16 residues. The germline CDR1 and CDR2 sequences are LNHDA and SQIVND (reference sequence). J lost 1 base, V lost 5 bases, and 9 bases had no gene match. Here the CDR3 reads CASSPPTGAVNYGYTF. In DNA form, the CDR3 reads TGTGCCAGTAGTCCACCGACAGGGGCTGTTAACTATGGCTACACCTTC.

The chain joins TRBV11-2 to TRBJ2-4, with no clear D. Germline V gene data show CDR1 as SGHAT and CDR2 as FQNNGV. Deletions cut 5 bases from V and 16 bases from J, with 21 bases between. CDR3 length: 13 amino acids. CDR3 coding DNA: TGTGCCAGCAGCGCCCGGGCTGGGAAAAGAGATTACTTC. Protein: CASSARAGKRDYF.

The chain employs TRBV5-8 and TRBJ2-2, with unresolved D. The CDR3 spans 14 residues. The V and J ends lost 0 bases and 2 bases respectively, with 5 bases between them. Looked up from germline, CDR1 is SGHTS and CDR2 is YDEGEE. The CDR3 bases are TGTGCCAGCAGCTTGGAGGTCAACACCGGGGAGCTGTTTTTT. Amino acid sequence: CASSLEVNTGELFF. The variable domain in full, with the rest retrieved from reference TRBV5-8 and TRBJ2-2, is EAGVTQSPTHLIKTRGQQATLRCSPISGHTSVYWYQQALGLGLQFLLWYDEGEERNRGNFPPRFSGRQFPNYSSELNVNALELEDSALYLCASSLEVNTGELFFGEGSRLTVL.

The chain recombines TRBV28 with TRBJ1-5; D gene uncertain. Trimming shortened V by 3 bases and J by 0 bases, and 9 bases separated the two germline ends. Germline-derived CDR1 and CDR2 are MDHEN and SYDVKM. The CDR3 runs to 15 residues. This chain's CDR3 is CASSFSVNSNQPQHF. The CDR3 DNA is TGTGCCAGCAGTTTCTCGGTAAATAGCAATCAGCCCCAGCATTTT.

A remark on this clone: Within the sample, other DNA sequences also encode this same CDR3. V gene TRBV5-8 combines with J gene TRBJ2-5, with TRBD1 matching 8 bases. The V gene end was trimmed by 4 bases and the J gene end by 3 bases; junction bases not matched to a gene: 2. Germline V gene sequence: CDR1 SGHTS, CDR2 YDEGEE. The CDR3 is 13 amino acids. CDR3 coding DNA: TGTGCCAGCAGCCTGGACAGGGAAGAGACCCAGTACTTC. It translates to CASSLDREETQYF. Together with reference TRBV5-8 and TRBJ2-5, the CDR3 gives the full variable domain: EAGVTQSPTHLIKTRGQQATLRCSPISGHTSVYWYQQALGLGLQFLLWYDEGEERNRGNFPPRFSGRQFPNYSSELNVNALELEDSALYLCASSLDREETQYFGPGTRLLVL.

J is TRBJ2-7 and V is TRBV5-5; 9 bases are shared with TRBD1. After removal of 3 bases from V and 5 bases from J, the junction contained 6 bases not matched to a gene. CDR3 size: 14 residues. From germline, CDR1 is SGHKS and CDR2 YYEKEE (reference sequence). The chain's CDR3 is CASSSGTGHDEQYF. The CDR3 bases are TGTGCCAGCAGCTCGGGGACAGGGCATGACGAGCAGTACTTC. The complete variable domain, with remaining parts taken from reference TRBV5-5 and TRBJ2-7, reads DAGVTQSPTHLIKTRGQQVTLRCSPISGHKSVSWYQQVLGQGPQFIFQYYEKEERGRGNFPDRFSARQFPNYSSELNVNALLLGDSALYLCASSSGTGHDEQYFGPGTRLTVT.

The genes are TRBV10-3 and TRBJ2-7; D possibly matches TRBD1 or TRBD2 (5 bases each). V lost 11 bases and J 7 bases, leaving 21 bases between the germline ends. Looked up from germline, CDR1 is ENHRY and CDR2 is SYGVKD. This CDR3 region has 13 residues. The CDR3 is CAHQDEGYQEQYF. The DNA for the CDR3 is TGTGCCCATCAAGACGAGGGGTACCAGGAGCAGTACTTC.

The gene calls are TRBV27 and TRBJ1-3, with 7 bases fitting TRBD1. The germline CDR1 and CDR2 sequences are MNHEY and SMNVEV (reference sequence). The CDR3 runs 16 residues. The V gene end was trimmed by 6 bases and the J gene end by 2 bases; junction bases not matched to a gene: 10. The CDR3 spells CASSPGGEGTGNTIYF. Written as DNA, the CDR3 is TGTGCCAGCAGCCCAGGGGGGGAGGGAACTGGAAACACCATATATTTT.

CDR3 protein: CASSQSRGNYGYTF. For the CDR3, the DNA is TGTGCCAGCAGCCAGAGCAGGGGTAACTATGGCTACACCTTC. The chain couples TRBV7-9 to TRBJ1-2; D may be TRBD1 (6 bases). The V and J ends lost 5 bases and 1 base respectively, with 11 bases between them. This CDR3 is built from 14 residues. Germline CDR1 is SEHNR and CDR2 is FQNEAQ (reference sequence).

V and J are TRBV5-5 and TRBJ2-7; 7 bases map to TRBD1. Germline V gives CDR1 SGHKS, CDR2 YYEKEE (reference sequence). The CDR3 consists of 14 residues. The trim removed 4 bases at V and 2 bases at J, leaving 6 bases unmatched. The CDR3: CASSHRDSPYEQYF. CDR3 DNA sequence: TGTGCCAGCAGCCACCGGGACAGCCCCTACGAGCAGTACTTC. Full variable domain (outside the CDR3, taken from reference TRBV5-5 and TRBJ2-7): DAGVTQSPTHLIKTRGQQVTLRCSPISGHKSVSWYQQVLGQGPQFIFQYYEKEERGRGNFPDRFSARQFPNYSSELNVNALLLGDSALYLCASSHRDSPYEQYFGPGTRLTVT.

This clone has just one count. V is TRBV7-9 and J is TRBJ1-6; 9 nucleotides agree with TRBD1. Unmatched junction bases numbered 6, after V lost 5 bases and J lost 7 bases. The CDR3 loop spans 15 amino acids. Looked up from germline, CDR1 is SEHNR and CDR2 is FQNEAQ (reference sequence). This CDR3 reads CASSPRTGENSPLHF. Here the CDR3 DNA reads TGTGCCAGCAGCCCGAGGACAGGGGAGAATTCACCCCTCCACTTT.

The chain has TRBV28 and TRBJ2-1; tentative D call: TRBD2 (6 bases). This CDR3 is 14 amino acids long. Trimming removed 10 bases from V and 0 bases from J, with 13 bases in between. Germline CDR1 and CDR2: MDHEN and SYDVKM. CDR3 in amino acids: CATRDSISYNEQFF. CDR3 coding DNA: TGTGCCACCCGGGACTCCATCTCCTACAATGAGCAGTTCTTC.

Remarks on this clone: Additional DNA sequences in this sample encode the identical CDR3. J is TRBJ2-7 and V is TRBV29-1; 14 bases line up with TRBD2. V shed 7 bases, J shed 2 bases, and the junction held 4 bases outside the gene matches. Germline-derived CDR1 and CDR2 are SQVTM and ANQGSEA. The length of the CDR3 is 14 residues. The CDR3 nucleotides read TGCAGCGGACTAGCGGGAGGGCCAGCCTACGAGCAGTACTTC. Protein product: CSGLAGGPAYEQYF.